This T cell receptor beta chain was found in a study of early T cells in non-severe SARS-CoV-2 infection (dated by TCRdb to the early 2020s). In the study overall: Bulk RNA from unsorted whole blood was used for TCR sequencing, so alpha and beta chains could not be paired.

General study outcomes and caveats: VDJdb matching was skewed toward anti-spike CD8 responses and likely underestimated virus-specific expansions by missing private and CD4 specificities.

Libraries were built with 5' RACE. This sample was sequenced with a NextSeq 500. Unique molecular identifiers were attached to individual cDNA molecules in the TCR library protocol so that sequencing error and PCR bias could be corrected. Both TCR alpha and beta chains were sequenced, and tight co-correlation was observed between alpha and beta sequence abundances in each sample. In the paper's pipeline: Decombinator V4 was used to perform V gene, J gene and CDR3 annotation of TCR sequences. Expanded TCRs were defined as changing significantly between any two time points under a Poisson model with p below 0.0001. TCR abundances were normalised to the total number of TCRs sequenced per sample and were expressed as counts per million. TRAV1-2 paired with TRAJ12, TRAJ20 or TRAJ33 defined MAIT TCRs, while TRAV10 paired with TRAJ18 defined iNKT TCRs. VDJdb, accessed 1 November 2021, was searched for CMV, EBV and SARS-CoV-2 annotated TCRs, with TCRs annotated for multiple antigens excluded. TCRdb trimmed public reads at Q25 via fastp, called clones via MiXCR and kept in-frame beta chains. Rows are unified per CDR3 protein, each entry keeping the most common DNA and genes. TCRdb assigned the V and J calls; the authors' analysis was not used. This sample comprises tens of thousands of distinct CDR3 sequences, over 4.5% of them detected only once. 4.5% to 6% of the sample is taken by the ten largest.

This clonotype was seen ten or more times. Its recognized antigen is unknown. Per-base qualities were not stored, and no clone one base away is much larger. Set within a cohort of healthcare workers in London, UK, this nested case-control study involved weekly PCR testing of nasopharyngeal swabs along with blood sampling. Healthcare workers were enrolled in the week of the UK lockdown, from 23 to 31 March 2020, and were followed every week for up to 16 weeks. Clipping removes 6 bases from V and 1 base from J, with 12 as the unmatched junction base count. The CDR3 starts with the cysteine, ends with the phenylalanine, and has 16 residues. Only the CDR3 portion is preserved as DNA: 48 bases, with reading frame beginning at the first base.

Material for sequencing was whole blood. The source is an adult who was a healthcare worker with PCR-confirmed SARS-CoV-2 infection or an uninfected control (not recorded which). The sequence joins TRBV12-3 or TRBV12-4 to TRBJ2-7; 7 junctional bases match TRBD1. This receptor carries the CDR3 CASSPPTGTESYEQYF. The DNA sequence reads TGTGCCAGCAGCCCCCCAACCGGGACAGAGTCCTACGAGCAGTACTTC.